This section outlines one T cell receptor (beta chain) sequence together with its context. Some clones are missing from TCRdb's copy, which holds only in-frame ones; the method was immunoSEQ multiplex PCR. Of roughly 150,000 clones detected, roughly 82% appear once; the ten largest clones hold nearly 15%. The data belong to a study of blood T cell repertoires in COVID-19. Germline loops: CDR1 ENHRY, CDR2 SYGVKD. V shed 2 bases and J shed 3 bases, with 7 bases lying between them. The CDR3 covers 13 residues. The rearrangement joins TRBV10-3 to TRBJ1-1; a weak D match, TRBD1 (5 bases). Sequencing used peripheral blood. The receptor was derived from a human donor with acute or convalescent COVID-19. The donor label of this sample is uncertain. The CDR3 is CAISEGRDTEAFF. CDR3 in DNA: TGTGCCATCAGTGAGGGCAGGGACACTGAAGCTTTCTTT.